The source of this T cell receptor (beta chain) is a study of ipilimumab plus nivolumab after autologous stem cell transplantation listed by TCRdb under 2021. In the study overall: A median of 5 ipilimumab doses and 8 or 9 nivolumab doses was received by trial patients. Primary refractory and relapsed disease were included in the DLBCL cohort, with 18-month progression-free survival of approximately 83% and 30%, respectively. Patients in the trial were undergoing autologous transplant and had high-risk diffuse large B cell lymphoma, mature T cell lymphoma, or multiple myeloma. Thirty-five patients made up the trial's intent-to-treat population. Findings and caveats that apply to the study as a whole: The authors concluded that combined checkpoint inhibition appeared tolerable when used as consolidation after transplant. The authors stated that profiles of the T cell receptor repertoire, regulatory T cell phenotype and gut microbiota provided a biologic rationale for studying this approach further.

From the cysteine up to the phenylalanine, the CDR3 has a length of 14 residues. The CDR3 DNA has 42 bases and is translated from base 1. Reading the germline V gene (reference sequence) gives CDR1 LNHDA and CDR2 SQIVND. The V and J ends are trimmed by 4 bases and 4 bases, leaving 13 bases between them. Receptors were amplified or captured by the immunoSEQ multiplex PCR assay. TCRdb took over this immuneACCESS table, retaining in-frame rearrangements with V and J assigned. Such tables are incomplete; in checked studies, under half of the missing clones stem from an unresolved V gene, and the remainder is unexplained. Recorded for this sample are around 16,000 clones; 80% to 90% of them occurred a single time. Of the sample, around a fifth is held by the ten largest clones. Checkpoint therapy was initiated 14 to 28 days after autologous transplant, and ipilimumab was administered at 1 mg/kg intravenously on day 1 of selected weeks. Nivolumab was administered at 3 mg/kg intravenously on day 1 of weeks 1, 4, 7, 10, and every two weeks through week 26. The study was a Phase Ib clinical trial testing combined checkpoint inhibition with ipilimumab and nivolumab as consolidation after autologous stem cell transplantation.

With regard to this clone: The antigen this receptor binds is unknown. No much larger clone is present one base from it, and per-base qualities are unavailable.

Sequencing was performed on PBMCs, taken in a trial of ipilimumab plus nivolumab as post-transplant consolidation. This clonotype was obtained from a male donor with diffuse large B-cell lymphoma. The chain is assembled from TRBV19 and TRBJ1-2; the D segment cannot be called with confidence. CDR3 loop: CASSRVSPIYGYTF. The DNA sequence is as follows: TGTGCCAGTAGTAGGGTCAGTCCTATCTATGGCTACACCTTC.